This TCR beta chain emerged from a study of blood T cell repertoires in COVID-19. The wider study: Samples taken during acute and convalescent COVID-19 were collected in the United States, Italy and Spain. PBMCs, B-cell-depleted T cells, or T cells provided the cDNA or gDNA that made up the material.

The authors' processing: The authors estimated nucleated cell counts from reference gene primer amplification. Profiled with immunoSEQ multiplex PCR; TCRdb holds only in-frame clones, not every one. The DNA gave D and trimming, while V, J and clone size come from that table. In the table there are 85,000 to 130,000 clones, about 64% of which are singletons. The specimen was peripheral blood. This TCR derives from a human donor with acute or convalescent COVID-19. The donor label of this sample is uncertain.

CDR3 in DNA: TGTGCCAGCAGCTTTGGACAGGGAGGCGACACTGAAGCTTTCTTT. Its translation is CASSFGQGGDTEAFF. The chain carries TRBV7-9 and TRBJ1-1; 8 nucleotides agree with TRBD1. This CDR3 is built from 15 residues. V lost 3 bases to trimming and J lost 3 bases; unmatched junction nucleotides: 6. The germline V gene encodes CDR1 SEHNR and CDR2 FQNEAQ (reference sequence).